This TCR beta chain stems from a study of blood T cells in healthy people across ages. The use of a sample-barcoded 5' primer and a J-beta primer mix characterized a second PCR of 7 to 11 cycles. Each cDNA was tagged by a template-switch adaptor containing 12 random nucleotides. MiXCR, applied by TCRdb to the 5' RACE reads, yields one record per CDR3 protein. The table lists around 500,000 distinct CDR3 sequences, roughly 48% of them singletons. Germline CDR1 reads SEHNR; CDR2 reads FQNEAQ (reference sequence). The CDR3 has 14 residues. V dropped 5 bases and J dropped 3 bases, with 13 bases sitting between them.

The receptor was isolated from a man older than 75 in good health. V is TRBV7-9 and J is TRBJ1-1; D unresolved. The sequenced material came from blood. The CDR3 DNA reads as TGTGCCAGCAGCCCGGCCAGGAGTGACACTGAAGCTTTCTTT. Encoded protein: CASSPARSDTEAFF.